A selection of T cell receptor beta chains follows, all from one sample in a study of cytomegalovirus exposure and HLA in healthy donors. Clones were sequenced by immunoSEQ multiplex PCR, and TCRdb holds only the in-frame ones, with some missing. The sample shows about 360,000 clones, 75% to 90% of them seen only once. Sequenced input: PBMCs. These receptors all stem from a young woman in good health and CMV-seronegative. CDR3s include the opening cysteine and the closing phenylalanine or tryptophan. Each record gives: V gene, clone size, J gene, D gene, CDR3 DNA, CDR3 protein. D genes are given only for firm matches. Size tells how often a clone was seen (once, few, many) or the class of an expanded clone, and some rows leave it out.

TRBV5-1	.	TRBJ2-7	TRBD2	TGCGCCAGCAGCGATGCGCCGGGACTAGCGGGGGACGAGCAGTACTTC	CASSDAPGLAGDEQYF
TRBV15	.	TRBJ2-1	.	TGTGCCACCAGCAGACCCTATAATGAGCAGTTCTTC	CATSRPYNEQFF
TRBV4-2	.	TRBJ1-3	.	TGTGCCAGCAGCCACAGCGGCCTCTCAGGAAACACCATATATTTT	CASSHSGLSGNTIYF
TRBV28	.	TRBJ1-5	.	TGTGCCAGCAGTTTACGACAGTCGGGCAATCAGCCCCAGCATTTT	CASSLRQSGNQPQHF
TRBV2	.	TRBJ2-3	.	TGTGCCAGCAGGTCCAGGGGACACGGCACAGATACGCAGTATTTT	CASRSRGHGTDTQYF
TRBV30	.	TRBJ2-7	.	TGTGCCTGGAACCCAGCGGCTCTACTCGAGCAGTACTTC	CAWNPAALLEQYF
TRBV7-9	.	TRBJ2-5	TRBD2	TGTGCCAGCAGCTTCAGCGGGAGAAAGACCCAGTACTTC	CASSFSGRKTQYF
TRBV18	.	TRBJ2-2	.	TGTGCCAGCTCACAGGCTAGGAACACCGGGGAGCTGTTTTTT	CASSQARNTGELFF
TRBV2	.	TRBJ2-3	TRBD2	TGTGCCAGCAGCCTTGCCGGGACTAGCGGCTACACAGATACGCAGTATTTT	CASSLAGTSGYTDTQYF
TRBV4-1	.	TRBJ2-1	TRBD2	TGCGCCAGCAGCCAAGATGGCCGTCTAGCGGGGGGGCTCAATGAGCAGTTCTTC	CASSQDGRLAGGLNEQFF
TRBV28	.	TRBJ1-3	.	TGTGCCAGCAGTTTCCACGGTTCGGCTGGAAACACCATATATTTT	CASSFHGSAGNTIYF
TRBV5-1	once	TRBJ2-7	TRBD1	TGCGCCAGCAGCCCCCGGGACAGGGTTTCCTACGAGCAGTACTTC	CASSPRDRVSYEQYF
TRBV6-1	.	TRBJ1-2	.	TGTGCCGGTCAGTTACGGGGGGCGGCGGGCTACACCTTC	CAGQLRGAAGYTF
TRBV10-2	.	TRBJ2-1	TRBD2	TGCGCCAGCAGTAGACTAGCGGTTTACAATGAGCAGTTCTTC	CASSRLAVYNEQFF
TRBV5-1	.	TRBJ2-7	TRBD1	TGCGCCAGCAGCTTACGGACAGGCGAGCAGTACTTC	CASSLRTGEQYF